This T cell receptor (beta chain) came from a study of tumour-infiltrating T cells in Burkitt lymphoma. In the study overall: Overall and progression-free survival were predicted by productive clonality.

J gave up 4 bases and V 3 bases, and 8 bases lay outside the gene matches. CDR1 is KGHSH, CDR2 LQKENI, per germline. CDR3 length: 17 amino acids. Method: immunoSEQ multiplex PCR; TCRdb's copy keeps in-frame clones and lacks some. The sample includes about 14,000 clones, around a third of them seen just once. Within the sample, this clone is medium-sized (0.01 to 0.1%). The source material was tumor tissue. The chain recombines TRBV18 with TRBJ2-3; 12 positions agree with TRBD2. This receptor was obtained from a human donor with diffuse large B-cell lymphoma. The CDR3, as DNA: TGTGCCAGCTCACCTTCAGCTAGCGGGAGGGGAGCAGATACGCAGTATTTT. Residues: CASSPSASGRGADTQYF.